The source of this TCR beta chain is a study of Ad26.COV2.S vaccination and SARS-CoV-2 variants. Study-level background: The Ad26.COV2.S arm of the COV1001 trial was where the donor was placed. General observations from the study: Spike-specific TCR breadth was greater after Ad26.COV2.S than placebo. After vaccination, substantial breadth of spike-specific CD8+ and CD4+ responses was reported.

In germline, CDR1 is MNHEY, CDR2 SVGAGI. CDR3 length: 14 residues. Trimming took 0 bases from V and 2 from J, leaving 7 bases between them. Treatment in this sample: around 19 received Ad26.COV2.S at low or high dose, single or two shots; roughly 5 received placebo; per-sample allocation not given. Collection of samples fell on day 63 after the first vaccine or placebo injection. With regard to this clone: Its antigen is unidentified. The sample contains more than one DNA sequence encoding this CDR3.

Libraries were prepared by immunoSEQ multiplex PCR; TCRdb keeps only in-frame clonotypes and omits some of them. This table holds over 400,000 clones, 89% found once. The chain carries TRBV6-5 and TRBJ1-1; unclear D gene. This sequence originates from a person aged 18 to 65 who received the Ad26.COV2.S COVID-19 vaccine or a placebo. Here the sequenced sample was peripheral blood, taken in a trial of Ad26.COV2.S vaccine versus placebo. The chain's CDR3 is CASSYSRGNTEAFF. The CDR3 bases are TGTGCCAGCAGTTACTCCCGGGGAAACACTGAAGCTTTCTTT.